This T cell receptor beta chain is drawn from a study of blood T cell repertoires in COVID-19. Using immunoSEQ multiplex PCR, the repertoire was profiled, and TCRdb retains in-frame clones only, with some absent. This sample has a few hundred thousand clones, with roughly 88% found just once. The CDR3 runs to 15 residues. Germline CDR1 MGHRA, CDR2 YSYEKL. Trimming took 1 base from V and 5 from J, leaving 12 bases between them. This clone occurred once. The sequenced material came from peripheral blood. V and J are TRBV4-1 and TRBJ1-5; D is perhaps TRBD1 (5 bases). The sequence derives from a human donor in a cohort sampled during active COVID-19. This CDR3 is CASSQAPGEDQPQHF. The CDR3 DNA reads as TGCGCCAGCAGCCAAGCACCGGGGGAGGATCAGCCCCAGCATTTT.